This T cell receptor (beta chain) was recovered during a study of long-term antiretroviral therapy in people with HIV. Overall study: Some samples came about a decade before the 2015 immediate-ART recommendation, and these were the earliest.

Running of the v3.0 immunoSEQ assay took place at survey level. This table comes from immunoSEQ multiplex PCR, and its TCRdb copy is limited to in-frame clones, with some not included. The repertoire includes thousands of clones, roughly 70% of them detected once, and 7.5% sits in the top ten. This clone came up once. Its antigen is as yet unknown. The CDR3 sequence is 13 residues long. Unmatched junction bases numbered 4, after V lost 5 bases and J lost 6 bases. The germline V gene has CDR1 SGHNT and CDR2 YYREEE (reference sequence). Overall study results and limits: Post-ART samples showed increased diversity that remained below transplant donor control levels.

The sequence derives from a man between 18 and 35 years old with HIV. The chain joins TRBV5-4 to TRBJ2-2; 7 bases line up with TRBD2. Material: unsorted PBMCs, obtained 0.1 years before starting antiretroviral therapy. The CDR3 is CASRGGSPGELFF. Here the CDR3 DNA reads TGTGCCAGCAGGGGGGGGAGTCCCGGGGAGCTGTTTTTT.